The rows below give T cell receptor beta chains drawn from one sample of a study of blood T cell repertoires in COVID-19. The repertoire was sequenced with immunoSEQ multiplex PCR; TCRdb's copy has only in-frame clones and lacks some. The sample yields about 210,000 clones, around 83% seen once. Sequenced: peripheral blood. Every receptor here comes from a man aged 50 to 59 with active or convalescent COVID-19. The CDR3 runs from the conserved cysteine through the conserved F or W. The D gene is left open where the match is weak. Clone size is not always given. Where it is, it says once, few, many or a class for expanded clones.

cdr3_length: 13
d_call: NA
v_call: TRBV27
j_call: TRBJ2-7
clone_size: NA
cdr3_nt: TGTGCCAGCAGACCTAACCTCTCCTACGAGCAGTACTTC
cdr3_aa: CASRPNLSYEQYF

cdr3_length: 12
d_call: NA
v_call: TRBV19
j_call: TRBJ2-5
clone_size: NA
cdr3_nt: TGTGCCAGCAGGGATTATGGGGAGACCCAGTACTTC
cdr3_aa: CASRDYGETQYF

cdr3_length: 14
d_call: NA
v_call: TRBV2
j_call: TRBJ2-3
clone_size: NA
cdr3_nt: TGTGCCAGCAGTGGTGGGGGGAACACAGATACGCAGTATTTT
cdr3_aa: CASSGGGNTDTQYF

cdr3_length: 15
d_call: TRBD1
v_call: TRBV5-1
j_call: TRBJ1-1
clone_size: NA
cdr3_nt: TGCGCCAGCAGCATGGACAGGGGCCTAAACACTGAAGCTTTCTTT
cdr3_aa: CASSMDRGLNTEAFF

cdr3_length: 14
d_call: NA
v_call: TRBV20-1
j_call: TRBJ2-3
clone_size: NA
cdr3_nt: TGCAGTGCTAGTGGCAGCGGGAGCACAGATACGCAGTATTTT
cdr3_aa: CSASGSGSTDTQYF

cdr3_length: 16
d_call: TRBD1
v_call: TRBV18
j_call: TRBJ2-5
clone_size: NA
cdr3_nt: TGTGCCAGCTCACGAGCTACAGGGGGTCCGGGAGAGACCCAGTACTTC
cdr3_aa: CASSRATGGPGETQYF

cdr3_length: 15
d_call: TRBD2
v_call: TRBV7-2
j_call: TRBJ2-3
clone_size: NA
cdr3_nt: TGTGCCAGCGGACCTAGCGGGCACCCCACAGATACGCAGTATTTT
cdr3_aa: CASGPSGHPTDTQYF

cdr3_length: 14
d_call: TRBD1
v_call: TRBV27
j_call: TRBJ1-5
clone_size: few
cdr3_nt: TGTGCCAGCAGCAGACAGGGGCTTGGGCAGCCCCAGCATTTT
cdr3_aa: CASSRQGLGQPQHF

cdr3_length: 11
d_call: TRBD2
v_call: TRBV7-2
j_call: TRBJ2-3
clone_size: once
cdr3_nt: TGTGCCAGCAGCTTTGGTGGGGGGGAGTATTTT
cdr3_aa: CASSFGGGEYF

cdr3_length: 15
d_call: TRBD2
v_call: TRBV5-4
j_call: TRBJ2-3
clone_size: NA
cdr3_nt: TGTGCCAGCAGCCTCACTAGCGGGGGCACAGATACGCAGTATTTT
cdr3_aa: CASSLTSGGTDTQYF

cdr3_length: 13
d_call: TRBD1
v_call: TRBV24-1
j_call: TRBJ1-2
clone_size: NA
cdr3_nt: TGTGCCACCAGTGAAAGGACAGGGGTACGCCTCGCCTTC
cdr3_aa: CATSERTGVRLAF

cdr3_length: 16
d_call: TRBD2
v_call: TRBV5-1
j_call: TRBJ2-1
clone_size: once
cdr3_nt: TGCGCCAGCAGCGGACTAGCGGGGGCCTCCTACAATGAGCAGTTCTTC
cdr3_aa: CASSGLAGASYNEQFF

cdr3_length: 14
d_call: NA
v_call: TRBV4-2
j_call: TRBJ2-1
clone_size: NA
cdr3_nt: TGTGCCAGCAGCCCAGCCTTGGACTCTGATGAGCAGTTCTTC
cdr3_aa: CASSPALDSDEQFF

cdr3_length: 15
d_call: TRBD2
v_call: TRBV7-2
j_call: TRBJ2-2
clone_size: NA
cdr3_nt: TGTGCCAGCAGCACTAGCGGGAGTCCCCCCGGGGAGCTGTTTTTT
cdr3_aa: CASSTSGSPPGELFF

cdr3_length: 13
d_call: NA
v_call: TRBV24-1
j_call: TRBJ2-3
clone_size: NA
cdr3_nt: TGTGCCACGGGGTCAGGGCAACCAGATACGCAGTATTTT
cdr3_aa: CATGSGQPDTQYF

cdr3_length: 14
d_call: NA
v_call: TRBV5-1
j_call: TRBJ2-7
clone_size: NA
cdr3_nt: TGCGCCAGCAGCTTAGGGGACTGGTCCGACGAGCAGTACTTC
cdr3_aa: CASSLGDWSDEQYF

cdr3_length: 16
d_call: TRBD1
v_call: TRBV10-3
j_call: TRBJ1-4
clone_size: few
cdr3_nt: TGTGCCATCAGTGACCCCCGCGGGACAGGGGGAGAAAAACTGTTTTTT
cdr3_aa: CAISDPRGTGGEKLFF

cdr3_length: 17
d_call: TRBD1
v_call: TRBV27
j_call: TRBJ2-3
clone_size: once
cdr3_nt: TGTGCCAGCAGGCCCAGGGGGGGGGACAGGGGGACAGATACGCAGTATTTT
cdr3_aa: CASRPRGGDRGTDTQYF

cdr3_length: 13
d_call: NA
v_call: TRBV4-3
j_call: TRBJ2-5
clone_size: NA
cdr3_nt: TGCGCCAGCAGCCGGACTGTTCAAGAGACCCAGTACTTC
cdr3_aa: CASSRTVQETQYF

cdr3_length: 12
d_call: NA
v_call: TRBV11-2
j_call: TRBJ1-1
clone_size: once
cdr3_nt: TGTGCCAGCAGCGCCAGGGTCGCTGAAGCTTTCTTT
cdr3_aa: CASSARVAEAFF

cdr3_length: 17
d_call: NA
v_call: TRBV5-1
j_call: TRBJ1-1
clone_size: NA
cdr3_nt: TGCGCCAGCAGCTATGGAGGGAATACGTGGGGGAACACTGAAGCTTTCTTT
cdr3_aa: CASSYGGNTWGNTEAFF

cdr3_length: 13
d_call: NA
v_call: TRBV14
j_call: TRBJ1-2
clone_size: once
cdr3_nt: TGTGCCAGCAGTCGTGGACAGAACTATGGCTACACCTTC
cdr3_aa: CASSRGQNYGYTF

cdr3_length: 15
d_call: TRBD1
v_call: TRBV5-1
j_call: TRBJ2-1
clone_size: few
cdr3_nt: TGCGCCAGCAGCTTGGAAGGGACAGGGAAAAATGAGCAGTTCTTC
cdr3_aa: CASSLEGTGKNEQFF